Shown below are 26 T cell receptor beta chains from a single sample sequenced in a study of cytomegalovirus exposure and HLA in healthy donors. The PCR contained 60 Vbeta and 13 Jbeta primers. Measured with immunoSEQ multiplex PCR; TCRdb has only the in-frame clones, and not every one. The sample consists of some 200,000 clones, around 74% of them appearing once. The sample taken for sequencing was PBMCs. These receptors originate from a girl between 10 and 17 years old in good health and CMV-seropositive.

This clone is a singleton in its sample. This chain uses TRBV5-1 with TRBJ2-7; 11 bases are a match to TRBD1. The junction had 1 base not matched to a gene; V was cut back by 0 bases and J by 5 bases. This CDR3 is built from 14 residues. The germline V gene has CDR1 SGHRS and CDR2 YFSETQ. CDR3: CASSLGDRGDEQYF. CDR3 sequence (DNA): TGCGCCAGCAGCTTGGGGGACAGGGGGGACGAGCAGTACTTC.

The J gene is TRBJ2-3, the V gene TRBV10-3, with 9 bases lining up with TRBD2. Trimming cost V 0 bases and J 4 bases; bases outside gene matches: 5. Germline lookup yields CDR1 ENHRY and CDR2 SYGVKD. The CDR3 covers 16 residues. CDR3 region: CAISESGGGGPDTQYF. The CDR3 nucleotides read TGTGCCATCAGTGAGTCTGGCGGGGGGGGTCCAGATACGCAGTATTTT.

V is TRBV11-3 and J is TRBJ2-5; TRBD2 aligns across 9 bases. Trimming removed 1 base from V and 4 bases from J; junction bases left unmatched: 10. Germline CDR1 and CDR2: SGHNT and YENEEA. The CDR3 totals 17 residues. CDR3: CASSLVASSGGRETQYF. The CDR3 DNA follows: TGTGCCAGCAGCTTAGTAGCAAGTAGCGGGGGACGAGAGACCCAGTACTTC.

The rearrangement joins TRBV5-1 to TRBJ2-6, with 10 bases that match TRBD1. Germline V gene lookup returns CDR1 SGHRS and CDR2 YFSETQ. V was clipped by 0 bases and J by 4 bases; unmatched bases: 4. CDR3 size: 17 residues. The CDR3: CASSLGQGAGGANVLTF. Written as DNA, the CDR3 is TGCGCCAGCAGCTTGGGACAGGGGGCGGGAGGGGCCAACGTCCTGACTTTC.

This clone was detected only a few times. This chain joins TRBV2 and TRBJ2-1; D unresolved. V shed 1 base and J shed 4 bases, with 5 bases lying between them. There are 13 residues in the CDR3. Germline lookup yields CDR1 SNHLY and CDR2 FYNNEI. CDR3 residues: CASSEDRYNEQFF. Written as DNA, the CDR3 is TGTGCCAGCAGTGAAGACAGATACAATGAGCAGTTCTTC.

The chain joins TRBV27 to TRBJ1-6, with 7 bases that match TRBD1. The length of the CDR3 is 13 residues. Per the germline V gene, CDR1 is MNHEY and CDR2 is SMNVEV (reference sequence). Germline trimming cut 7 bases from V and 9 bases from J; bases unmatched to any gene: 6. CDR3 sequence (DNA): TGTGCCAGCAAGGACAGGCTTCTTTCACCCCTCCACTTT. This translates into CASKDRLLSPLHF.

The V and J genes are TRBV19 and TRBJ1-1, with D perhaps matching TRBD1 (6 bases). Trimming stripped 5 bases from V and 4 bases from J, with 20 bases between. The CDR3 extends over 16 amino acids. Per germline, CDR1 LNHDA and CDR2 SQIVND (reference sequence). The CDR3 DNA reads TGTGCCAGTAGTCCTCCGTCCCCCGACAGGAGCACTGAAGCTTTCTTT. Translated, it gives CASSPPSPDRSTEAFF.

The rearrangement links TRBV10-3 to TRBJ1-3; perhaps TRBD1 as D (5 bases). This CDR3 is 16 amino acids long. Germline loops: CDR1 ENHRY, CDR2 SYGVKD. Trimming removed 0 bases at V and 0 bases at J, with 9 bases between. CDR3: CAISESGRNSGNTIYF. The CDR3, as DNA: TGTGCCATCAGTGAGTCGGGGCGGAACTCTGGAAACACCATATATTTT.

This chain links TRBV7-2 with TRBJ2-3; D gene uncertain. The CDR3 consists of 15 residues. Trimming stripped 2 bases from V and 1 base from J, with 10 bases between. Germline-derived CDR1 and CDR2 are SGHTA and FQGNSA. In DNA, the CDR3 is TGTGCCAGCAGCTTAAGTGGTTTAGGCACAGATACGCAGTATTTT. Its protein product is CASSLSGLGTDTQYF. Supplemented by reference TRBV7-2 and TRBJ2-3, the full variable domain reads GAGVSQSPSNKVTEKGKDVELRCDPISGHTALYWYRQSLGQGLEFLIYFQGNSAPDKSGLPSDRFSAERTGGSVSTLTIQRTQQEDSAVYLCASSLSGLGTDTQYFGPGTRLTVL.

This chain connects TRBV11-3 to TRBJ2-2; TRBD1 might be the D (6 bases). Per germline, CDR1 SGHNT and CDR2 YENEEA. The CDR3 has 16 amino acids. The germline V and J ends were trimmed by 2 bases and 6 bases, with 16 bases remaining between them. The CDR3 reads CASSLPRDRLAGELFF. The CDR3 bases are TGTGCCAGCAGCTTACCTCGAGACAGGTTGGCCGGGGAGCTGTTTTTT.

The chain carries TRBV5-1 and TRBJ2-5; 12 bases agree with TRBD2. The V gene's germline CDR1 is SGHRS and CDR2 YFSETQ. This CDR3 comprises 18 residues. V lost 0 bases to trimming and J lost 5 bases; unmatched junction nucleotides: 11. DNA for the CDR3: TGCGCCAGCAGCTTGGGGCTAGCGGGGGGGCCGGCCACGGAGACCCAGTACTTC. Its protein is CASSLGLAGGPATETQYF. The full variable domain, rest sourced from reference TRBV5-1 and TRBJ2-5, is KAGVTQTPRYLIKTRGQQVTLSCSPISGHRSVSWYQQTPGQGLQFLFEYFSETQRNKGNFPGRFSGRQFSNSRSEMNVSTLELGDSALYLCASSLGLAGGPATETQYFGPGTRLLVL.

The rearrangement links TRBV7-2 to TRBJ2-7; a weak D match, TRBD1 (6 bases). The CDR3 has 13 residues. Germline loops: CDR1 SGHTA, CDR2 FQGNSA. The ends were cut back, 5 bases at V and 0 bases at J, with 8 bases in the middle. The CDR3 DNA sequence: TGTGCCAGCAGCACACAGGGCTCCTACGAGCAGTACTTC. Protein product: CASSTQGSYEQYF.

This clone was recorded a few times. The chain uses TRBV11-2 and TRBJ2-1, with a possible D match to TRBD2 (6 bases). The CDR3 is 15 residues long. CDR1 SGHAT and CDR2 FQNNGV come from the germline V gene. V lost 0 bases, J lost 5 bases, and 11 bases lay in between. The CDR3 sequence: CASSLELAVHNEQFF. CDR3 nucleotide sequence: TGTGCCAGCAGCTTAGAACTAGCCGTACACAATGAGCAGTTCTTC.

The chain has TRBV5-8 and TRBJ2-5; D possibly corresponds to TRBD2 (6 bases). V lost 0 bases, J lost 4 bases, and 28 bases lay in between. The CDR3 sequence is 20 residues long. The germline CDR1 and CDR2 sequences are SGHTS and YDEGEE. The CDR3 protein is CASSLVSRYSGTPTPETQYF. CDR3 DNA sequence: TGTGCCAGCAGCTTGGTTTCTCGTTATTCCGGGACTCCGACCCCAGAGACCCAGTACTTC. The full variable domain, its missing parts supplied by reference TRBV5-8 and TRBJ2-5, is EAGVTQSPTHLIKTRGQQATLRCSPISGHTSVYWYQQALGLGLQFLLWYDEGEERNRGNFPPRFSGRQFPNYSSELNVNALELEDSALYLCASSLVSRYSGTPTPETQYFGPGTRLLVL.

The V call is TRBV11-2, the J call TRBJ2-7, with 8 bases lining up with TRBD1. This CDR3 has 14 residues. CDR1 is SGHAT, CDR2 FQNNGV, per germline. V shed 5 bases, J shed 6 bases, and the junction held 9 bases outside the gene matches. The CDR3 protein is CASSHGQGRGEQYF. CDR3 DNA sequence: TGTGCCAGCAGCCACGGACAGGGAAGGGGCGAGCAGTACTTC.

Concerning this clone: Other DNA sequences within the sample encode an identical CDR3. CDR3 in amino acids: CASSLEETQYF. CDR3 DNA sequence: TGTGCCAGCTCACTAGAAGAGACCCAGTACTTC. The chain carries TRBV18 and TRBJ2-5; unclear D gene. CDR1 is KGHSH, CDR2 LQKENI, per germline. The V end lost 4 bases, the J end lost 3 bases, and 3 bases lay between the germline ends. The CDR3 extends over 11 amino acids. The variable domain in full, completed from reference TRBV18 and TRBJ2-5, reads NAGVMQNPRHLVRRRGQEARLRCSPMKGHSHVYWYRQLPEEGLKFMVYLQKENIIDESGMPKERFSAEFPKEGPSILRIQQVVRGDSAAYFCASSLEETQYFGPGTRLLVL.

This chain links TRBV27 with TRBJ2-5, with D possibly TRBD1 on 6 matching bases. Between the trimmed V and J ends, which lost 5 bases and 3 bases, there was a span of 10 bases. This CDR3 comprises 13 residues. Per the germline V gene, CDR1 is MNHEY and CDR2 is SMNVEV (reference sequence). The CDR3 nucleotides are TGTGCCAGCAGTCAATACAGGGAAGAGACCCAGTACTTC. Translation: CASSQYREETQYF.

The genes are TRBV6-5 and TRBJ2-1, with 9 bases lining up with TRBD1. Looked up from germline, CDR1 is MNHEY and CDR2 is SVGAGI. V was pared by 4 bases and J by 7 bases, with 5 bases of the junction left unmatched. The CDR3 covers 14 residues. The CDR3 DNA sequence: TGTGCCAGCAGTTGGGACAGGGACTCGAATGAGCAGTTCTTC. Residues: CASSWDRDSNEQFF.

The rearrangement joins TRBV6-5 to TRBJ2-1; 12 bases line up with TRBD2. The germline V gene encodes CDR1 MNHEY and CDR2 SVGAGI. The ends lost 1 base at V and 8 bases at J; junction bases unmatched: 6. This CDR3 is built from 16 residues. CDR3 sequence: CASSYWPSGGAYEQFF. In nucleotides, the CDR3 is TGTGCCAGCAGTTACTGGCCTAGCGGGGGGGCATATGAGCAGTTCTTC.

This clone was seen a few times. V is TRBV12-5 and J is TRBJ1-1; 7 bases fit TRBD1. This CDR3 has 14 residues. Looked up from germline, CDR1 is LGHNT and CDR2 is FRNRAP. Losses at the gene ends were 4 bases for V and 1 base for J; bases not matched to a gene: 3. The CDR3 here is CASGSQGGNTEAFF. For the CDR3, the DNA is TGTGCTAGTGGTTCTCAGGGGGGGAACACTGAAGCTTTCTTT.

The CDR3 sequence is CASSQGPPRHEQYF. CDR3 sequence (DNA): TGTGCCAGCAGCCAAGGACCACCCAGGCACGAGCAGTACTTC. This rearrangement joins TRBV14 to TRBJ2-7, with D unclear. The ends were cut back, 1 base at V and 5 bases at J, with 12 bases in the middle. The germline V gene has CDR1 SGHDN and CDR2 FVKESK. The CDR3 spans 14 residues.

This chain joins TRBV6-1 and TRBJ1-2; D not resolved. Trimming left V 4 bases short and J 8 bases short, with 14 bases between. Germline loops: CDR1 MNHNS, CDR2 SASEGT. CDR3 length: 13 amino acids. The CDR3 is CASSVSRNGGYTF. The CDR3 bases are TGTGCCAGCAGTGTGTCCCGGAACGGGGGCTACACCTTC.

This rearrangement joins TRBV10-3 to TRBJ2-7, with TRBD2 as a possible D gene (6 bases). Germline lookup yields CDR1 ENHRY and CDR2 SYGVKD. The CDR3 runs 13 residues. Trimming took off 5 bases at V and 2 bases at J, with 10 bases between the two ends. CDR3: CAISPRDAYEQYF. CDR3 nucleotides: TGTGCCATCAGTCCGCGGGACGCCTACGAGCAGTACTTC.

Here the CDR3 DNA reads TGCGCCAGCAGCCCCGGACAGCAAGGTTATATGAACACTGAAGCTTTCTTT. It codes for CASSPGQQGYMNTEAFF. The chain uses TRBV5-1 and TRBJ1-1; TRBD1 is a possible D gene (6 bases). CDR3 length: 17 amino acids. CDR1 SGHRS and CDR2 YFSETQ come from the germline V gene. Trimming pared 4 bases from V and 0 bases from J, leaving 19 bases between.

This clone was picked up a small number of times. The V gene is TRBV25-1, the J gene TRBJ1-4; possibly TRBD1 for D (6 bases). The CDR3 covers 15 residues. Germline V gene lookup returns CDR1 MGHDK and CDR2 SYGVNS. The V and J ends lost 7 bases and 8 bases respectively, with 20 bases between them. CDR3 nucleotides: TGTGCCAGCACTCGGGGGGGCAGGGCCGAAGAAAAACTGTTTTTT. It translates to CASTRGGRAEEKLFF.

This sequence joins TRBV27 and TRBJ2-5, with 7 bases that match TRBD2. The germline gives CDR1 MNHEY, CDR2 SMNVEV (reference sequence). Trimming removed 3 bases from V and 2 bases from J; junction bases left unmatched: 9. The CDR3 spans 16 residues. CDR3 in amino acids: CASSFLASGKQETQYF. The DNA for the CDR3 is TGTGCCAGCAGTTTCCTGGCTAGCGGAAAACAAGAGACCCAGTACTTC.